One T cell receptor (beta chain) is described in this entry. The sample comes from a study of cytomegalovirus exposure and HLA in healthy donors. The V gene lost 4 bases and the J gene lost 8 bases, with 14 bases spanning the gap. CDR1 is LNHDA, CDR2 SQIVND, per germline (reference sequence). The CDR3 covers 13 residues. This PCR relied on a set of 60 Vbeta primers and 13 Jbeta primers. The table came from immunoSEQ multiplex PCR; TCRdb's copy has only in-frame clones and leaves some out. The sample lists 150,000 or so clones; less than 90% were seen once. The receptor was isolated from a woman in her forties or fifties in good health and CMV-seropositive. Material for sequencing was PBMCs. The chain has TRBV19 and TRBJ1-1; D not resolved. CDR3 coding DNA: TGTGCCAGTAGTACCGTGGGAGTCGGAGAAGCTTTCTTT. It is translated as CASSTVGVGEAFF.